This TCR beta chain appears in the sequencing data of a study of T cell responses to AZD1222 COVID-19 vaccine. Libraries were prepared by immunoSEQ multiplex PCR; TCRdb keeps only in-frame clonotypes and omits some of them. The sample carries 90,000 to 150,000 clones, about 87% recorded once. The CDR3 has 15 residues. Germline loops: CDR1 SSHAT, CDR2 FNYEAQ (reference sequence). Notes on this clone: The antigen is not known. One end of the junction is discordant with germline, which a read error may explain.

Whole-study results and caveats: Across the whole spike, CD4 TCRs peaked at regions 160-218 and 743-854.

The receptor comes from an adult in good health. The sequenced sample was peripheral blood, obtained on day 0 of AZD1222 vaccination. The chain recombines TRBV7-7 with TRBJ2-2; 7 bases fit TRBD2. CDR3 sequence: CASSSPGLPTGELFF. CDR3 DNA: TGTGCTAGCAGCTCGCCGGGACTACCCACCGGGGAGCTGTTTTTT.